One and the same sample provided the 23 T cell receptor beta chains below, sequenced in a study of cytomegalovirus exposure and HLA in healthy donors. TCRdb keeps only in-frame clones here, not all; method: immunoSEQ multiplex PCR. The table records around 150,000 clones, about 89% of them present only once. Sequenced sample: PBMCs. These receptors were obtained from a woman aged 18-29 years in good health and CMV-seropositive.

The chain uses TRBV6-5 and TRBJ2-3, with D perhaps TRBD2 (6 bases). V was cut by 2 bases and J by 2 bases, with 11 bases left in between. There are 15 residues in the CDR3. The germline V gene has CDR1 MNHEY and CDR2 SVGAGI. The CDR3 DNA reads as TGTGCCAGCAGTTACAAGGGACTTCACACAGATACGCAGTATTTT. The encoded protein is CASSYKGLHTDTQYF.

The chain carries TRBV10-1 and TRBJ1-4; the D is unclear. Between the trimmed V and J ends, which lost 7 bases and 8 bases, there was a span of 20 bases. In germline, CDR1 is WNHNN, CDR2 SYGVQD (reference sequence). The CDR3 loop spans 15 amino acids. CDR3 nucleotides: TGCGCCAGCAACAGACCACCAGGATATGTGGAAAAACTGTTTTTT. Translation: CASNRPPGYVEKLFF.

The chain carries TRBV11-2 and TRBJ2-3; 11 nucleotides match TRBD1. Germline loops: CDR1 SGHAT, CDR2 FQNNGV. Germline trimming cut 5 bases from V and 4 bases from J; bases unmatched to any gene: 8. This CDR3 is 16 amino acids long. CDR3: CASSGRGTGGSDTQYF. CDR3 bases: TGTGCCAGCAGCGGTAGGGGGACAGGGGGATCAGATACGCAGTATTTT.

The chain is built from TRBV28 and TRBJ2-1; maybe TRBD2 (7 bases). Between the trimmed V and J ends, which lost 3 bases and 4 bases, there was a span of 13 bases. Looked up from germline, CDR1 is MDHEN and CDR2 is SYDVKM. The length of the CDR3 is 15 residues. The CDR3 reads CASSFGAGAYNEQFF. The CDR3 bases are TGTGCCAGCAGTTTCGGGGCGGGGGCTTACAATGAGCAGTTCTTC. The variable domain in full, completed from reference TRBV28 and TRBJ2-1, reads DVKVTQSSRYLVKRTGEKVFLECVQDMDHENMFWYRQDPGLGLRLIYFSYDVKMKEKGDIPEGYSVSREKKERFSLILESASTNQTSMYLCASSFGAGAYNEQFFGPGTRLTVL.

The V gene is TRBV27, the J gene TRBJ2-7, with a weak D call TRBD2 (5 bases). CDR3 length equals 11 residues. V was trimmed by 6 bases and J by 13 bases, leaving 16 bases between them. Per germline, CDR1 MNHEY and CDR2 SMNVEV (reference sequence). The CDR3 bases are TGTGCCAGCAGCGACCGAGGGAGATCATACTTC. Amino acid sequence: CASSDRGRSYF.

This clone is a singleton in its sample. V and J are TRBV15 and TRBJ1-1; D possibly corresponds to TRBD1 (6 bases). Germline V gene data show CDR1 as LNHNV and CDR2 as YYDKDF (reference sequence). V was pared by 1 base and J by 0 bases, with 6 bases between. The CDR3 is 14 residues long. As DNA, the CDR3 is TGTGCCACCAGCAGAGGGGGGCTGAACACTGAAGCTTTCTTT. It translates to CATSRGGLNTEAFF.

J is TRBJ2-7 and V is TRBV28, with TRBD2 matching over 12 bases. This CDR3 contains 15 residues. V was clipped by 2 bases and J by 7 bases; unmatched bases: 6. The germline V gene encodes CDR1 MDHEN and CDR2 SYDVKM. The chain's CDR3 is CASSLGGLAGYEQYF. The DNA of the CDR3 is TGTGCCAGCAGTTTAGGAGGACTAGCGGGGTATGAGCAGTACTTC.

The chain links TRBV12-5 to TRBJ1-1; no clear D gene. V lost 3 bases and J 4 bases, leaving 9 bases between the germline ends. The CDR3 runs 13 residues. Germline CDR1 LGHNT, CDR2 FRNRAP. The CDR3 region has the DNA TGTGCTAGTGGTTTCGAGGTTCGCACTGAAGCTTTCTTT. Its protein product is CASGFEVRTEAFF.

This clone was counted once. This chain joins TRBV7-3 and TRBJ2-3; 7 bases map to TRBD2. The CDR3 covers 15 residues. CDR1 and CDR2 (germline): SGHTA, FQGTGA. Trimming removed 5 bases from V and 0 bases from J; junction bases left unmatched: 5. CDR3 amino acids: CASSKSGASTDTQYF. In nucleotides, the CDR3 is TGTGCCAGCAGCAAGAGCGGGGCTAGCACAGATACGCAGTATTTT.

The chain is built from TRBV5-1 and TRBJ2-5, with 8 bases matching TRBD1. V was clipped by 4 bases and J by 5 bases; unmatched bases: 1. CDR1 is SGHRS, CDR2 YFSETQ, per germline. This CDR3 is 12 amino acids long. CDR3 protein: CASSQGAETQYF. The CDR3 nucleotides are TGCGCCAGCAGCCAGGGGGCCGAGACCCAGTACTTC.

The chain recombines TRBV30 with TRBJ2-1; 10 bases align to TRBD1. Per the germline V gene, CDR1 is GTSNPN and CDR2 is SVGIG (reference sequence). The CDR3 runs 17 residues. Unmatched junction bases numbered 14, after V lost 2 bases and J lost 7 bases. The CDR3 protein is CAWSPNTGTGAKNEQFF. Written as DNA, the CDR3 is TGTGCCTGGAGTCCAAACACCGGGACAGGGGCAAAGAATGAGCAGTTCTTC.

This chain uses TRBV29-1 with TRBJ2-2; 7 nucleotides align to TRBD1. The CDR3 contains 13 residues. J lost 1 base, V lost 4 bases, and 0 bases had no gene match. Germline CDR1 SQVTM, CDR2 ANQGSEA. The CDR3 DNA reads TGCAGCGTTGGACAGGGGAACACCGGGGAGCTGTTTTTT. It specifies CSVGQGNTGELFF.

V is TRBV11-2 and J is TRBJ2-7; D unclear. CDR3 size: 12 residues. With 8 bases removed from V and 0 bases from J, the gap between germline ends came to 8 bases. Per the germline V gene, CDR1 is SGHAT and CDR2 is FQNNGV. CDR3: CASRHSSYEQYF. DNA for the CDR3: TGTGCCAGCCGACATTCCTCCTACGAGCAGTACTTC.

The V gene is TRBV18, the J gene TRBJ2-7; 13 bases fit TRBD2. The V gene end was trimmed by 0 bases and the J gene end by 5 bases; junction bases not matched to a gene: 4. The CDR3 sequence is 16 residues long. CDR1 KGHSH and CDR2 LQKENI come from the germline V gene. CDR3 bases: TGTGCCAGCTCACCACCGGGACTAGCGGGAAAAGACGAGCAGTACTTC. Its protein is CASSPPGLAGKDEQYF.

The J gene is TRBJ2-3, the V gene TRBV5-1; 10 bases match TRBD2. The CDR3 spans 15 residues. Germline CDR1 reads SGHRS; CDR2 reads YFSETQ. Trimming took 7 bases from V and 4 from J; bases not matched to a gene: 9. DNA of the CDR3: TGCGCCAGCCGCCCTAGCGGGAGAGGGTCAGATACGCAGTATTTT. This encodes CASRPSGRGSDTQYF.

The chain carries TRBV6-1 and TRBJ2-3; TRBD1 matches at 8 bases. The trim removed 2 bases at V and 8 bases at J, leaving 9 bases unmatched. The germline V gene has CDR1 MNHNS and CDR2 SASEGT. This CDR3 is 15 amino acids long. The CDR3: CASSEKGTGRVTQYF. The CDR3 bases are TGTGCCAGCAGTGAAAAAGGGACAGGTCGAGTTACGCAGTATTTT.

The chain links TRBV5-6 to TRBJ2-2, with D tentatively TRBD1 (5 bases). The germline V and J ends were trimmed by 0 bases and 6 bases, with 9 bases remaining between them. The CDR3 runs 14 residues. Germline lookup yields CDR1 SGHDT and CDR2 YYEEEE. For the CDR3, the DNA is TGTGCCAGCAGCTTGGTGCAGGGTTCCGGGGAGCTGTTTTTT. It encodes CASSLVQGSGELFF.

The chain has TRBV7-3 and TRBJ2-7; 15 bases map to TRBD2. The V and J ends lost 3 bases and 4 bases, in that order; junction bases with no gene match: 1. The V gene's germline CDR1 is SGHTA and CDR2 FQGTGA. The CDR3 has 15 amino acids. The CDR3 coding sequence is TGTGCCAGCAGCTTGGGGACTAGCGGGAGGTACGAGCAGTACTTC. It encodes CASSLGTSGRYEQYF.

This clone was counted many times. The J gene is TRBJ2-7, the V gene TRBV14, with D perhaps TRBD1 (5 bases). The CDR3 sequence is 13 residues long. Germline lookup yields CDR1 SGHDN and CDR2 FVKESK. V gave up 5 bases and J gave up 9 bases, with 17 bases separating them. CDR3 protein: CASSLLDKQVQYF. DNA for the CDR3: TGTGCCAGCAGCTTACTGGACAAGCAAGTGCAGTACTTC.

The V gene is TRBV25-1, the J gene TRBJ2-2; TRBD1 aligns across 7 bases. The ends lost 7 bases at V and 5 bases at J; junction bases unmatched: 7. The CDR3 contains 14 residues. The germline V gene encodes CDR1 MGHDK and CDR2 SYGVNS. CDR3 DNA: TGTGCCAGCATTGAGACAGGGATGACCGGGGAGCTGTTTTTT. This encodes CASIETGMTGELFF.

The chain is built from TRBV30 and TRBJ1-5, with 9 positions matching TRBD1. The CDR3 is made up of 14 amino acids. The ends lost 1 base at V and 11 bases at J; junction bases unmatched: 9. Germline assignment: CDR1 GTSNPN and CDR2 SVGIG (reference sequence). The CDR3 region is CAWSETGGPRSQHF. CDR3 sequence (DNA): TGTGCCTGGAGTGAAACAGGGGGCCCAAGATCCCAGCATTTT.

The chain couples TRBV9 to TRBJ2-3; D may be TRBD2 (6 bases). The CDR3 totals 16 residues. Between the trimmed V and J ends, which lost 3 bases and 1 base, there was a span of 15 bases. The V gene's germline CDR1 is SGDLS and CDR2 YYNGEE. CDR3 nucleotide sequence: TGTGCCAGCAGCGCGGACGGGGCTAGCGGCACAGATACGCAGTATTTT. This encodes CASSADGASGTDTQYF. The whole variable domain, remainder taken from reference TRBV9 and TRBJ2-3, is DSGVTQTPKHLITATGQRVTLRCSPRSGDLSVYWYQQSLDQGLQFLIQYYNGEERAKGNILERFSAQQFPDLHSELNLSSLELGDSALYFCASSADGASGTDTQYFGPGTRLTVL.

V usage is TRBV30 and J usage is TRBJ2-7; 10 nucleotides agree with TRBD1. The CDR3 sequence is 14 residues long. The V gene end was trimmed by 2 bases and the J gene end by 6 bases; junction bases not matched to a gene: 7. Germline V CDR1 and CDR2: GTSNPN, SVGIG (reference sequence). The CDR3 protein is CAWSFGQGGSEQYF. In DNA form, the CDR3 reads TGTGCCTGGAGTTTCGGACAGGGGGGCTCCGAGCAGTACTTC.